A single T cell receptor (beta chain) is shown here with its context. What it binds is unknown. This record comes from a study of shared clonotypes between healthy human individuals. Study-level findings and limits: Sequencing depth was expected to affect clonotype sharing among donors.

Here immunoSEQ multiplex PCR was the method, and the copy in TCRdb shows in-frame clones only, minus some. The sample has about 520,000 clones; more than 75% are singletons. Germline-derived CDR1 and CDR2 are SGHAT and FQDESV (reference sequence). Trimming pared 1 base from V and 2 bases from J, leaving 14 bases between. The CDR3 spans 16 residues. Recent acute infections and vaccinations were absent in the healthy HIV-negative adult donors. The TCR sequence derives from a woman in her forties in good health. Some clones in this sample may be carry-over from other donors' samples. The chain is built from TRBV11-1 and TRBJ1-1; D unresolved. Sequencing was performed on PBMCs. CDR3 protein: CASSLGAGSLNTEAFF. The DNA of the CDR3 is TGTGCCAGCAGCTTAGGGGCGGGAAGCCTTAACACTGAAGCTTTCTTT.